This T cell receptor (beta chain) was observed in a study of blood T cell repertoires in COVID-19 (dated by TCRdb to 2018 to 2020). In terms of the full investigation: Samples from collaborators originated in the United States, Italy and Spain and spanned both the acute and convalescent phases of COVID-19. The material from the prospective study consisted of cDNA or gDNA derived from T cells, B-cell-depleted T cells, or PBMCs. The dataset comprised deeply sampled blood TCRbeta repertoires from subjects exposed to, actively infected with, or recovered from COVID-19. The repertoires were released in a freely available public database intended as a resource for research on the immune response to SARS-CoV-2. Samples came from the ongoing ImmuneRACE study (first 160 participants) plus 1,254 subjects from 6 global collaborators. A de-identified subject ID, COVID-19 status, age in years and sex were almost always included in the sample metadata. Where available, HLA class I and class II types were taken from metadata supplied by the sample provider and were not determined by assay-based typing. General findings and caveats noted by the study authors: The amount of clinical and demographic metadata varied by source and participant and was provided uncurated.

Remarks on this clone: There is no known antigen for this receptor. Within one base of it there is no much larger clone, and no base qualities were kept.

Participants in the prospective study were aged roughly 18 to 95 years, lived in 24 United States geographic areas, and enrolled through a virtual design. In the prospective study, cohorts were assigned on the basis of participant-reported clinical history obtained from a screening survey and a study questionnaire. Recovered participants in ImmuneRACE Cohort 3 were defined by two consecutive negative NP/OP PCR tests, clearance by a healthcare professional, or resolution of symptoms. Each participant in the prospective study had whole blood, serum and a nasopharyngeal or oropharyngeal swab collected by mobile phlebotomists. Prospective study participants could optionally give additional blood draws and questionnaires over a roughly two-month period. Before DNA extraction, blood samples from the prospective study were shipped at room temperature or frozen. The germline V gene (reference sequence) sets CDR1 to MNHNY and CDR2 to SVGAGI. Its CDR3 holds 17 amino acids, cysteine through phenylalanine. Only the CDR3 part of the read is kept: 51 bases, read in frame from the first base. Compared with germline, V lacks 5 bases and J lacks 4 bases; bases without a gene match: 13.

TCRbeta CDR3 regions were amplified from genomic DNA by means of the immunoSEQ Assay, a bias-controlled multiplex PCR. Per the authors' processing: The number of nucleated cells in each sample was estimated by amplification of reference gene primers within the assay. To quantify the absolute abundance of each unique TCRbeta CDR3 rearrangement, sequence reads were collapsed and filtered. For each sample, productive Simpson clonality was calculated as the square root of Simpson's diversity index across productive rearrangements. TCRdb limited this immuneACCESS table to in-frame rearrangements with V and J called. A share of clones is missing; checked studies link under half to unresolved V genes, and the rest is unexplained. That table furnishes V, J and clone size, whereas the DNA furnished D and trimming. Counted in this sample were 400,000 to 500,000 clones; roughly 90% of them appeared once. The top ten clones comprise approximately 1.8% of the sample.

The receptor was isolated from a woman aged 40-49 years who had recovered from COVID-19. This receptor chain uses TRBV6-6 and TRBJ2-2; 7 central bases correspond to TRBD1. The material sequenced was PBMCs or T cells enriched from blood (not recorded which). The CDR3: CASSPRGQALGTGELFF. The DNA sequence reads TGTGCCAGCAGTCCACGAGGACAGGCACTGGGCACCGGGGAGCTGTTTTTT.